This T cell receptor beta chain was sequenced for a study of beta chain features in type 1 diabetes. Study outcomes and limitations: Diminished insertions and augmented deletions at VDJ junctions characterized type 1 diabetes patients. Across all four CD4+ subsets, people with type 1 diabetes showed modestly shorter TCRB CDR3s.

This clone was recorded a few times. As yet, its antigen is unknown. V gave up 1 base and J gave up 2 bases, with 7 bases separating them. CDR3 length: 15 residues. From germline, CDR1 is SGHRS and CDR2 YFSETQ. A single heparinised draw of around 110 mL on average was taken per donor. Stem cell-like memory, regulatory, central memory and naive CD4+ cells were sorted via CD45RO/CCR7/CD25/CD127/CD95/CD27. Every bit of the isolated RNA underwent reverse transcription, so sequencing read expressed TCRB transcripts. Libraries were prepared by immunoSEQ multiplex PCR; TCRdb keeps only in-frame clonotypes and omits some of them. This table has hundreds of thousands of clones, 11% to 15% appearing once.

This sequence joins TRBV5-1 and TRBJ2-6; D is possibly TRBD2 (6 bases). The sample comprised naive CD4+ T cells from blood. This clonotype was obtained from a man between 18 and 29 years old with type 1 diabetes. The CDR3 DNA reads TGCGCCAGCAGCTTGCGGGAGACTGGGGCCAACGTCCTGACTTTC. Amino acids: CASSLRETGANVLTF.